Listed below are T cell receptor beta chains from one sample, sequenced in a study of blood T cell repertoires in COVID-19. Generated by immunoSEQ multiplex PCR, the TCRdb table keeps only in-frame clones and is missing some. The profile shows hundreds of thousands of clones, 80% to 90% of them singletons. Input material: PBMCs or T cells enriched from blood (not recorded which). The receptors originated from a man aged 18 to 29 who had recovered from COVID-19. CDR3s include the opening cysteine and the closing phenylalanine or tryptophan. A D gene is named only where the DNA matches it firmly. Size values are once, few and many counts, or a class for expanded clones, and some rows have none.

-,TRBJ1-2,TRBV27,-,TGTGCCAGCAGCTTTGGGGAGAACTATGGCTACACCTTC,CASSFGENYGYTF
-,TRBJ2-5,TRBV5-6,-,TGTGCCAGCAGCTTGTCGGCAGGGCAGTGGTTTGAGACCCAGTACTTC,CASSLSAGQWFETQYF
-,TRBJ1-1,TRBV5-5,-,TGTGCCAGCAGCTTGGAGCACTGGAACACTGAAGCTTTCTTT,CASSLEHWNTEAFF
TRBD1,TRBJ2-5,TRBV19,-,TGTGCCAGTAGTATAGTTGGGACAGGGGTGAGCGAGACCCAGTACTTC,CASSIVGTGVSETQYF
-,TRBJ2-7,TRBV28,-,TGTGCCAGCAGACCCCTGACATACTCATACGAGCAGTACTTC,CASRPLTYSYEQYF
TRBD2,TRBJ2-7,TRBV12-3/TRBV12-4,-,TGTGCCAGCAGTGGTCGGGACTATGGCGAGCAGTACTTC,CASSGRDYGEQYF
-,TRBJ2-5,TRBV7-6,once,TGTGCCAGCAGCTCATACCAGGTGGCCCCAGTCCCAGAGACCCAGTACTTC,CASSSYQVAPVPETQYF
TRBD1,TRBJ1-2,TRBV6-2/TRBV6-3,-,TGTGCCAGCAGTTACGCGACAGGGAGATACACCTTC,CASSYATGRYTF
TRBD1,TRBJ2-7,TRBV5-8,-,TGTGCCAGCAGCTTGAACAGGGGTTCTCTAGGGCAGTACTTC,CASSLNRGSLGQYF
-,TRBJ1-1,TRBV3-1/TRBV3-2,-,TGTGCCAGCAGCCAACCGACAGGATTTGCTTTCTTT,CASSQPTGFAFF
TRBD2,TRBJ2-7,TRBV6-2/TRBV6-3,-,TGTGCCAGCAGTTACCGGCCCACTGGGGGAGGGAAAGGGTACGAGCAGTACTTC,CASSYRPTGGGKGYEQYF
TRBD2,TRBJ2-3,TRBV7-9,-,TGTGCCAGCACCGTCAGAAGGACTAGCGGCCTAACGCAGTATTTT,CASTVRRTSGLTQYF
TRBD2,TRBJ2-1,TRBV19,-,TGTGCCAGTAGTAGGGTGGGACTAGCGGGAACCTACAATGAGCAGTTCTTC,CASSRVGLAGTYNEQFF
-,TRBJ1-5,TRBV10-2,-,TGCGCCAGCAGGGGGGCGGGCAGTAACAATCAGCCCCAGCATTTT,CASRGAGSNNQPQHF
TRBD2,TRBJ2-2,TRBV5-8,-,TGTGCCAGCAGCTTTCCGGGGGGCACCGGGGAGCTGTTTTTT,CASSFPGGTGELFF
-,TRBJ1-5,TRBV7-9,-,TGTGCCAGCAGCTTTGGGGGCCCCAGTCAGCCCCAGCATTTT,CASSFGGPSQPQHF
-,TRBJ1-5,TRBV29-1,-,TGCAGCGCTAAGGGGACGGGGGGCCAGCCCCAGCATTTT,CSAKGTGGQPQHF
-,TRBJ2-6,TRBV9,-,TGTGCCAGCAGCCCCCGTGGAGCGGGCGGAACCCTCTCTGGGGCCAACGTCCTGACTTTC,CASSPRGAGGTLSGANVLTF
TRBD1,TRBJ1-6,TRBV20-1,few,TGCAGTGCTGGACAGGGCGGGCCCCTCCACTTT,CSAGQGGPLHF
-,TRBJ1-4,TRBV12-3/TRBV12-4,once,TGTGCCAGCAGTTTATCAGGGAATGAAAAACTGTTTTTT,CASSLSGNEKLFF
-,TRBJ2-3,TRBV7-9,once,TGTGCCAGCAGCTTGTGGGGCGCAGATACGCAGTATTTT,CASSLWGADTQYF
-,TRBJ1-5,TRBV2,few,TGTGCCAGCAGTGAAGGGTCAGGATGGCAGCCCCAGCATTTT,CASSEGSGWQPQHF
-,TRBJ1-1,TRBV5-8,once,TGTGCCAGCAGCTTGGTGGGGAGCAGGACTGAAGCTTTCTTT,CASSLVGSRTEAFF
-,TRBJ2-5,TRBV5-1,-,TGCGCCAGCAGCTTGAACAGACCGATCAAAGAGACCCAGTACTTC,CASSLNRPIKETQYF
TRBD2,TRBJ2-1,TRBV6-4,-,TGTGCCGGGTCCGGGACTAGGAGACTCCATGAGCAGTTCTTC,CAGSGTRRLHEQFF
TRBD2,TRBJ2-7,TRBV2,-,TGTGCCAGCAGTGAATCGGGACTAGCGCATTACGAGCAGTACTTC,CASSESGLAHYEQYF
TRBD2,TRBJ2-5,TRBV7-9,-,TGTGCCAGCATCCCAACGGGGGGGGTCCAAGAGACCCAGTACTTC,CASIPTGGVQETQYF
-,TRBJ2-7,TRBV7-6,once,TGTGCCAGCAGCTTAGACCCAGGGGACGAGCAGTACTTC,CASSLDPGDEQYF
-,TRBJ1-5,TRBV9,-,TGTGCCAGCAGCGTAGGACACCTTAGCAATCAGCCCCAGCATTTT,CASSVGHLSNQPQHF
TRBD2,TRBJ2-1,TRBV9,-,TGTGCCAGCAGCGTAGTAGGGGGGACTAGCGGCTACAATGAGCAGTTCTTC,CASSVVGGTSGYNEQFF
TRBD1,TRBJ2-3,TRBV7-8,-,TGTGCCAGCAGCCTAAGACAGGGGGCAGATACGCAGTATTTT,CASSLRQGADTQYF
TRBD1,TRBJ1-4,TRBV25-1,-,TGTGCCAGCAGTGCCCGACAGGGAAAGGGAGGTGAAAAACTGTTTTTT,CASSARQGKGGEKLFF
-,TRBJ1-1,TRBV6-2/TRBV6-3,once,TGTGCCAGCAGTTACGGGTGGGCAGGCCGGAACACTGAAGCTTTCTTT,CASSYGWAGRNTEAFF
-,TRBJ2-1,TRBV10-3,-,TGTGCCATCAGTGTACGGGGAAATGAGCAGTTCTTC,CAISVRGNEQFF
TRBD2,TRBJ2-1,TRBV9,-,TGTGCCAGCAGCGTGTTAGGTGGGGTAGCGGGAGTGGATGAGCAGTTCTTC,CASSVLGGVAGVDEQFF
-,TRBJ2-2,TRBV6-2/TRBV6-3,-,TGTGCCAGCAGTTTAGAGGGTGTGCGGGAGCTGTTTTTT,CASSLEGVRELFF
TRBD2,TRBJ2-1,TRBV15,-,TGTGCCACCAGCCTCCCCGGCGGGGGGAAAAGAAGTGAGCAGTTCTTC,CATSLPGGGKRSEQFF
TRBD2,TRBJ2-5,TRBV7-2,-,TGTGCCAGCAGCCCCAGCCGGCTAGCGGGAGTGGAGACCCAGTACTTC,CASSPSRLAGVETQYF
TRBD1,TRBJ1-6,TRBV10-3,-,TGTGCCATCAGTGAGTCATTTGGGGACAGGGGCAATTCACCCCTCCACTTT,CAISESFGDRGNSPLHF
-,TRBJ1-6,TRBV7-3,-,TGTGCCAACTACGGCGACAGAAACTACAGCTCCTATAATTCACCCCTCCACTTT,CANYGDRNYSSYNSPLHF
-,TRBJ1-2,TRBV9,-,TGTGCCAGCAGACAGGGTAACTATGGCTACACCTTC,CASRQGNYGYTF
-,TRBJ2-7,TRBV3-1/TRBV3-2,-,TGTGCCAGCAGCTTCCTCTTGACAGGCCCGGTTGGGGGCGAGCAGTACTTC,CASSFLLTGPVGGEQYF
TRBD1,TRBJ2-3,TRBV27,-,TGTGCCAGCAAGAAAATAGGACAGGGGGCATTAGATACGCAGTATTTT,CASKKIGQGALDTQYF
-,TRBJ1-1,TRBV5-8,-,TGTGCCAGCAGCTTTGGAGAGGTCACTGAAGCTTTCTTT,CASSFGEVTEAFF
-,TRBJ1-3,TRBV6-5,-,TGTGCCGTTCATCAAGGGGTCTCTGGAAACACCATATATTTT,CAVHQGVSGNTIYF
TRBD1,TRBJ2-7,TRBV9,-,TGTGCCAGCAGCCCTTCCTGGGACAGGGTCATCAATGGGCAGTACTTC,CASSPSWDRVINGQYF
TRBD1,TRBJ1-5,TRBV4-1,-,TGCGCCAGCAGCCAAGCTGGGACAGTTGATCAGCCCCAGCATTTT,CASSQAGTVDQPQHF
-,TRBJ1-3,TRBV18,-,TGTGCCAGCTCACCGGGGGCTCAGGGAACCGGGAACACCATATATTTT,CASSPGAQGTGNTIYF
-,TRBJ1-5,TRBV15,-,TGTGCCACCAGCAGAGCCTATTATCAGCCCCAGCATTTT,CATSRAYYQPQHF
TRBD1,TRBJ1-1,TRBV10-1,-,TGCGCCAGCAGTGAGGGACAGGCCTCTGGCACTGAAGCTTTCTTT,CASSEGQASGTEAFF
-,TRBJ2-1,TRBV10-3,-,TGTGCCACAAAGACTGACAGCCGCTACAATGAGCAGTTCTTC,CATKTDSRYNEQFF
TRBD1,TRBJ1-2,TRBV7-2,-,TGTGCCAGCAGCCCATCGCCGACAGGGGGCGTTAATGGCTACACCTTC,CASSPSPTGGVNGYTF
-,TRBJ2-3,TRBV11-3,-,TGTGCCAGCAGCCCCGGACTTGCCACAGATACGCAGTATTTT,CASSPGLATDTQYF
-,TRBJ1-5,TRBV5-1,-,TGCGCCAGCAGCTTGCAGGGCCCCAATCAGCCCCAGCATTTT,CASSLQGPNQPQHF
-,TRBJ1-6,TRBV5-1,-,TGCGCCAGCAGGATTCAGGGATCCCACAATTCACCCCTCCACTTT,CASRIQGSHNSPLHF